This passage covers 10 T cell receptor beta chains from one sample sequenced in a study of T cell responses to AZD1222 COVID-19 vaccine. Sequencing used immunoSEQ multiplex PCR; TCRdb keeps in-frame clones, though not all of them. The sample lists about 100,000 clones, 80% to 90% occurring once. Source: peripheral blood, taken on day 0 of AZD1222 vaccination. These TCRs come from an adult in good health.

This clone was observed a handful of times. DNA of the CDR3: TGTGCCAGCAGCGCCGACGGACTAGCGGCCTCCTACGAGCAGTACTTC. Its translation: CASSADGLAASYEQYF. The V and J genes are TRBV9 and TRBJ2-7, with 10 nucleotides matching TRBD2. The CDR3 consists of 16 residues. The ends lost 3 bases at V and 0 bases at J; junction bases unmatched: 6. Per the germline V gene, CDR1 is SGDLS and CDR2 is YYNGEE.

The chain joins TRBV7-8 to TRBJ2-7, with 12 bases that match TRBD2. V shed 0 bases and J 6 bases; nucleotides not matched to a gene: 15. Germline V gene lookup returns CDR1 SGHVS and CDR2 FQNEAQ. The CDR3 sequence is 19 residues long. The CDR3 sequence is CASSLALMASGGGVLEQYF. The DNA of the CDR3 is TGTGCCAGCAGCTTAGCGTTGATGGCTAGCGGGGGGGGCGTGCTCGAGCAGTACTTC.

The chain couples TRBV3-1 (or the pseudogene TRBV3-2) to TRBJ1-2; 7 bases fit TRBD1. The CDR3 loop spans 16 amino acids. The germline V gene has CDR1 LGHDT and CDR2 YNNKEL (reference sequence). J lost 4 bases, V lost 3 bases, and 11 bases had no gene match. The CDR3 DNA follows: TGTGCCAGCAGCCAGGGGTCGGCAGGGGGTACCTATGGCTACACCTTC. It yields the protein CASSQGSAGGTYGYTF.

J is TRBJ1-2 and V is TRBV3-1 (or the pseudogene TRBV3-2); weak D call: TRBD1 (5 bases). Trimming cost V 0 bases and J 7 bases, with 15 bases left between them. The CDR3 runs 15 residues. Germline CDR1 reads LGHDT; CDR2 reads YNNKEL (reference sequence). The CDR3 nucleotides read TGTGCCAGCAGCCAAGATTGGGGCAGGGCCAGTGGCTACACCTTC. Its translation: CASSQDWGRASGYTF.

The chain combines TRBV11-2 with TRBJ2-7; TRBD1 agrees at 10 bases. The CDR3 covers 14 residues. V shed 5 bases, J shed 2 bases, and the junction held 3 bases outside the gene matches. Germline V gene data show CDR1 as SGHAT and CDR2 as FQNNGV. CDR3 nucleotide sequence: TGTGCCAGCAGCGCCGGACAGGGGGCCTACGAGCAGTACTTC. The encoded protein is CASSAGQGAYEQYF.

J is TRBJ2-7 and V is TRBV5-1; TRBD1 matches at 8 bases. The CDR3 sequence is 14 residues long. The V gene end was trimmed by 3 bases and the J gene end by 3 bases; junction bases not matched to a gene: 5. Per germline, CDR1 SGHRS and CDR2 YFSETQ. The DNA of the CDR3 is TGCGCCAGCAGCTCCGGGACAGGTGGCTACGAGCAGTACTTC. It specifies CASSSGTGGYEQYF.

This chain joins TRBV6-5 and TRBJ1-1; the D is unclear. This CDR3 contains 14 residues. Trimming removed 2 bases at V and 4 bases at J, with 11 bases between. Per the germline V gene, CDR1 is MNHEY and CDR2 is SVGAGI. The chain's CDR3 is CASSYTETSTEAFF. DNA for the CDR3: TGTGCCAGCAGTTACACCGAGACAAGCACTGAAGCTTTCTTT.

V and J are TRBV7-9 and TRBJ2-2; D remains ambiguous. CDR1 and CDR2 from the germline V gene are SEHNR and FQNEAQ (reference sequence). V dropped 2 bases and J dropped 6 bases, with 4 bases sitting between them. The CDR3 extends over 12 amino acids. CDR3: CASSLSAGELFF. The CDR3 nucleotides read TGTGCCAGCAGCTTATCTGCCGGGGAGCTGTTTTTT.

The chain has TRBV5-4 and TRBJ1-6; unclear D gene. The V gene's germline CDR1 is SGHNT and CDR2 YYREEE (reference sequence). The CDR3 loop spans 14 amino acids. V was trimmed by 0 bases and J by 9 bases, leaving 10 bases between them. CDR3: CASSLGLESSPLHF. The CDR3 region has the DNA TGTGCCAGCAGCTTGGGACTCGAGAGTTCACCCCTCCACTTT.

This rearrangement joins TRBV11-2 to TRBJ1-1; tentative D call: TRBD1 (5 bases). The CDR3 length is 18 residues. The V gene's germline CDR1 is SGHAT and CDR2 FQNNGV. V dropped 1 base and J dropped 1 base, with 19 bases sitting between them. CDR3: CASSLVLGRGQRNTEAFF. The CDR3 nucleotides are TGTGCCAGCAGCTTAGTCCTAGGGCGGGGCCAACGGAACACTGAAGCTTTCTTT.